The 7 T cell receptor beta chains below come from one sample, sequenced in a study of blood T cell repertoires in COVID-19. Measured with immunoSEQ multiplex PCR; TCRdb has only the in-frame clones, and not every one. Here the sample spans fewer than 110,000 clones, more than 80% being singletons. Sequencing was done on a sample of peripheral blood. Source of these receptors: a human donor in a cohort sampled during active COVID-19.

CDR3 sequence (DNA): TGTGCCAGCAGGGCTTCCGGGACACCGAATCAGCCCCAGCATTTT. Translating it yields CASRASGTPNQPQHF. V is TRBV6-5 and J is TRBJ1-5; D may be TRBD1 (6 bases). Trimming took off 6 bases at V and 4 bases at J, with 16 bases between the two ends. There are 15 residues in the CDR3. Germline CDR1 reads MNHEY; CDR2 reads SVGAGI.

The chain couples TRBV20-1 to TRBJ2-1; 9 positions agree with TRBD2. The CDR3 runs to 16 residues. Looked up from germline, CDR1 is DFQATT and CDR2 is SNEGSKA (reference sequence). The trim removed 3 bases at V and 6 bases at J, leaving 12 bases unmatched. CDR3 DNA sequence: TGCAGTGCTAGTTACCCGCGGGGGGGCTTTGTCAATGAGCAGTTCTTC. Amino acids: CSASYPRGGFVNEQFF.

The chain recombines TRBV7-3 with TRBJ2-7; 8 nucleotides align to TRBD1. The V gene end was trimmed by 6 bases and the J gene end by 3 bases; junction bases not matched to a gene: 7. Germline CDR1 reads SGHTA; CDR2 reads FQGTGA. The CDR3 covers 14 residues. The CDR3 loop is CASRLAGGDYEQYF. CDR3 nucleotide sequence: TGTGCCAGCAGGCTAGCAGGGGGCGACTACGAGCAGTACTTC.

The V call is TRBV6-5, the J call TRBJ2-7; no definite D call. This CDR3 spans 12 amino acids. CDR1 is MNHEY, CDR2 SVGAGI, per germline. V lost 8 bases to trimming and J lost 0 bases, with 8 bases between them. CDR3 sequence: CASVGSSYEQYF. In DNA, the CDR3 is TGTGCCAGCGTTGGTAGCTCCTACGAGCAGTACTTC.

The CDR3 coding sequence is TGCGCCAGCAGCCCGCAGGGGGCAGTAACTGAAGCTTTCTTT. This codes for CASSPQGAVTEAFF. The chain links TRBV5-1 to TRBJ1-1; 8 bases match TRBD1. The V gene end was trimmed by 4 bases and the J gene end by 5 bases; junction bases not matched to a gene: 7. In germline, CDR1 is SGHRS, CDR2 YFSETQ. This CDR3 has 14 amino acids.

This rearrangement joins TRBV6-4 to TRBJ2-3; 11 bases map to TRBD2. The CDR3 runs 16 residues. V shed 4 bases and J 0 bases; nucleotides not matched to a gene: 3. Germline lookup yields CDR1 MRHNA and CDR2 SNTAGT. The CDR3 loop reads CASSGLAGSSTDTQYF. The CDR3 nucleotides read TGTGCCAGCAGTGGACTAGCGGGGTCTAGCACAGATACGCAGTATTTT.

The rearrangement uses TRBV28 and TRBJ1-1; 9 positions agree with TRBD1. The CDR3 runs 14 residues. V shed 5 bases and J 4 bases; nucleotides not matched to a gene: 5. Germline V gives CDR1 MDHEN, CDR2 SYDVKM. CDR3 residues: CASSVTGGTTEAFF. The CDR3 bases are TGTGCCAGCAGTGTAACAGGGGGCACCACTGAAGCTTTCTTT.